The 11 T cell receptor beta chains in this list originate from one sample, sequenced in a study of blood T cell repertoires in COVID-19 (dated by TCRdb to the early 2020s). Receptor amplification or capture employed the immunoSEQ multiplex PCR assay. TCRdb obtained this table from immuneACCESS and retained in-frame rearrangements with V and J assigned. These tables miss some clones; where compared with another copy, unresolved V genes account for less than half of the shortfall, and the remainder is unexplained. For this sample there are 270,000 or so clones; about 90% appear just once. The top ten constitute approximately 4% of the sample. The sample was PBMCs or T cells enriched from blood (not recorded which). These receptors all come from a woman between 25 and 40 years old with acute COVID-19.

V gene TRBV28 combines with J gene TRBJ2-1, with TRBD2 matching over 7 bases. Germline CDR1 reads MDHEN; CDR2 reads SYDVKM. The CDR3 consists of 14 residues. Trimming took 10 bases from V and 5 from J; bases not matched to a gene: 11. This CDR3 is CATFRRELDNEQFF. For the CDR3, the DNA is TGTGCCACCTTTAGGCGGGAGTTAGACAATGAGCAGTTCTTC.

This chain connects TRBV25-1 to TRBJ1-6; D not certain. In germline, CDR1 is MGHDK, CDR2 SYGVNS. This CDR3 contains 12 residues. V was pared by 1 base and J by 8 bases, with 3 bases between. The CDR3 DNA sequence: TGTGCCAGCAGTGAATCTTATTCACCCCTCCACTTT. Encoded protein: CASSESYSPLHF.

The chain employs TRBV3-1 (or the pseudogene TRBV3-2) and TRBJ2-4, with 8 bases lining up with TRBD1. V lost 3 bases, J lost 8 bases, and 6 bases stayed unmatched. This CDR3 comprises 14 residues. Germline loops: CDR1 LGHDT, CDR2 YNNKEL (reference sequence). The CDR3 here is CASSHRTGKYIQYF. In DNA form, the CDR3 reads TGTGCCAGCAGCCATCGGACAGGGAAATACATTCAGTACTTC.

V usage is TRBV28 and J usage is TRBJ1-5; 7 nucleotides line up with TRBD1. Germline loops: CDR1 MDHEN, CDR2 SYDVKM. This CDR3 has 14 amino acids. The ends lost 6 bases at V and 7 bases at J; junction bases unmatched: 9. The CDR3 coding sequence is TGTGCCAGCAGGTTAAACAGGGGTGGACAGCCCCAGCATTTT. Translating it yields CASRLNRGGQPQHF.

This chain joins TRBV14 and TRBJ2-7; 8 bases match TRBD1. CDR1 and CDR2 (germline): SGHDN, FVKESK. This CDR3 comprises 12 residues. With 5 bases clipped from V and 6 bases from J, the junction kept 3 bases outside the gene matches. DNA for the CDR3: TGTGCCAGCAGCGACAGGGGAGGCGAGCAGTACTTC. Translated: CASSDRGGEQYF.

The chain is built from TRBV6-4 and TRBJ2-7; 7 bases are shared with TRBD1. J gave up 0 bases and V 3 bases, and 2 bases lay outside the gene matches. The CDR3 runs to 14 residues. The V gene's germline CDR1 is MRHNA and CDR2 SNTAGT. CDR3 sequence reads: CASSEDRTSYEQYF. CDR3 coding DNA: TGTGCCAGCAGTGAGGACAGGACCTCCTACGAGCAGTACTTC.

This clone was observed once. The V gene is TRBV9, the J gene TRBJ2-7; D call uncertain. CDR3 length: 13 residues. Germline CDR1 and CDR2: SGDLS and YYNGEE. Deletions cut 2 bases from V and 6 bases from J, with 12 bases between. The CDR3 spells CASSVQRFSEQYF. In nucleotides, the CDR3 is TGTGCCAGCAGCGTTCAGCGATTCAGCGAGCAGTACTTC.

V is TRBV7-9 and J is TRBJ1-4, with D possibly matching TRBD1 (5 bases). Germline V lookup: CDR1 SEHNR, CDR2 FQNEAQ (reference sequence). The CDR3 contains 17 residues. Trimming stripped 5 bases from V and 7 bases from J, with 23 bases between. The CDR3 coding sequence is TGTGCCAGCAGCACAACATCACAAGCCCAGGGCGGTGAAAAACTGTTTTTT. Amino acids: CASSTTSQAQGGEKLFF.

The chain links TRBV24-1 to TRBJ2-3; D possibly corresponds to TRBD2 (6 bases). CDR3 length: 19 amino acids. With 8 bases removed from V and 0 bases from J, the gap between germline ends came to 26 bases. Germline assignment: CDR1 KGHDR and CDR2 SFDVKD. The CDR3 bases are TGTGCCACCACACGCGCACTAGCCAAACAAAGAGGGAGCACAGATACGCAGTATTTT. Its translation: CATTRALAKQRGSTDTQYF.

The V and J genes are TRBV23-1 and TRBJ2-7, with 7 nucleotides matching TRBD2. TRBV23-1 is sorted into the ORF group, with uncertain function. V lost 2 bases and J lost 0; bases outside the gene matches: 13. There are 18 residues in the CDR3. The CDR3 region is CASSQSRPRGDLSYEQYF. CDR3 in DNA: TGCGCCAGCAGTCAAAGTAGACCCCGGGGGGACCTCTCCTACGAGCAGTACTTC.

V gene TRBV7-9 combines with J gene TRBJ1-1, with D unclear. Per germline, CDR1 SEHNR and CDR2 FQNEAQ (reference sequence). This CDR3 is 13 amino acids long. The germline V and J ends were trimmed by 6 bases and 7 bases, with 15 bases remaining between them. CDR3 coding DNA: TGTGCCAGCAGAAACCCCGGGGTTAGTGAAGCTTTCTTT. This sequence encodes CASRNPGVSEAFF.